The 10 T cell receptor beta chains presented below share a single source sample, sequenced in a study of radiotherapy plus CTLA-4 blockade in lung cancer. The protocol was immunoSEQ multiplex PCR, while the TCRdb copy is restricted to in-frame clones and leaves out a portion. The top ten clones hold roughly 50% of a sample with about 14,000 clones, 72% of them seen once. The sample consisted of peripheral blood, taken from a patient treated with radiotherapy plus ipilimumab. The source is a human donor with non-small cell lung cancer whose response to radiotherapy plus ipilimumab could not be evaluated.

This clone has only a few counts. At one boundary the junction diverges from the germline segment, which might be a read error. The chain joins TRBV11-2 to TRBJ1-3, with TRBD1 matching over 10 bases. The CDR3 has 17 amino acids. Per germline, CDR1 SGHAT and CDR2 FQNNGV. DNA for the CDR3: TGCGCCAGCAGCCAAAGGACAGGGGGTAGAGCTGGAAACACCATATATTTT. Its protein is CASSQRTGGRAGNTIYF.

This chain joins TRBV5-1 and TRBJ2-5, with TRBD2 matching 8 bases. Germline V gives CDR1 SGHRS, CDR2 YFSETQ. This CDR3 is 15 amino acids long. Trimming cost V 4 bases and J 5 bases; bases outside gene matches: 10. For the CDR3, the DNA is TGCGCCAGCAGCCGGACCGGGGGGGCCGGGGAGACCCAGTACTTC. Residues: CASSRTGGAGETQYF.

This chain connects TRBV27 to TRBJ1-2; 9 bases map to TRBD1. Trimming removed 4 bases from V and 5 bases from J; junction bases left unmatched: 5. Germline lookup yields CDR1 MNHEY and CDR2 SMNVEV (reference sequence). The CDR3 is made up of 14 amino acids. The chain's CDR3 is CASSSGQGRYGYTF. The CDR3 bases are TGTGCCAGCAGTTCCGGACAGGGGAGGTATGGCTACACCTTC.

V is TRBV6-5 and J is TRBJ2-7, with D maybe TRBD2 (5 bases). Germline V CDR1 and CDR2: MNHEY, SVGAGI. The CDR3 extends over 13 amino acids. V shed 6 bases and J shed 1 base, with 10 bases lying between them. This chain's CDR3 is CASRRRGSYEQYV. The CDR3 DNA sequence: TGTGCCAGCAGGCGCCGGGGTTCCTACGAGCAGTACGTC.

This clone is classed as medium-sized. The chain is built from TRBV5-6 and TRBJ2-7, with 9 bases identical to TRBD1. The trim removed 6 bases at V and 6 bases at J, leaving 10 bases unmatched. CDR3 length: 14 amino acids. Germline loops: CDR1 SGHDT, CDR2 YYEEEE. Here the CDR3 reads CASTLGQGTVEQYV. The CDR3 DNA follows: TGTGCCAGCACCCTGGGACAGGGAACGGTCGAGCAGTACGTC.

This clone was counted between two and nine times. The chain uses TRBV7-9 and TRBJ2-5; 7 positions match TRBD2. The germline CDR1 and CDR2 sequences are SEHNR and FQNEAQ (reference sequence). The CDR3 sequence is 12 residues long. V lost 10 bases to trimming and J lost 5 bases; unmatched junction nucleotides: 7. CDR3 sequence (DNA): TGTGCCACCAATCGGGGGGAGGAGACCCAGTACTTC. The encoded protein is CATNRGEETQYF. Complete variable domain (other parts from reference TRBV7-9 and TRBJ2-5): DTGVSQNPRHKITKRGQNVTFRCDPISEHNRLYWYRQTLGQGPEFLTYFQNEAQLEKSRLLSDRFSAERPKGSFSTLEIQRTEQGDSAMYLCATNRGEETQYFGPGTRLLVL.

This chain connects TRBV30 to TRBJ2-1, with 11 bases aligning to TRBD2. The CDR3 is 15 residues long. The germline gives CDR1 GTSNPN, CDR2 SVGIG (reference sequence). The V and J ends lost 8 bases and 4 bases, in that order; junction bases with no gene match: 10. CDR3 DNA sequence: TGTGCCAGCGGCGGGGGGACTAGCGGTTACAATGAGCAGTTCTTC. It translates to CASGGGTSGYNEQFF.

The chain recombines TRBV30 with TRBJ2-3; 9 nucleotides match TRBD2. The V gene's germline CDR1 is GTSNPN and CDR2 SVGIG (reference sequence). V was clipped by 4 bases and J by 0 bases; unmatched bases: 5. The length of the CDR3 is 15 residues. The CDR3 DNA is TGTGCCTGGACTAGCGGGGACCTAAGCACAGATACGCAGTATTTT. It yields the protein CAWTSGDLSTDTQYF.

The V and J genes are TRBV11-2 and TRBJ1-2; tentative D call: TRBD1 (5 bases). CDR1 SGHAT and CDR2 FQNNGV come from the germline V gene. V lost 2 bases, J lost 6 bases, and 16 bases lay in between. The CDR3 consists of 15 residues. The CDR3: CASSLSRQGMHGYTF. The CDR3 bases are TGTGCCAGCAGCTTAAGTAGGCAGGGAATGCATGGCTACACCTTC. Combining the CDR3 with reference TRBV11-2 and TRBJ1-2 gives the whole variable domain EAGVAQSPRYKIIEKRQSVAFWCNPISGHATLYWYQQILGQGPKLLIQFQNNGVVDDSQLPKDRFSAERLKGVDSTLKIQPAKLEDSAVYLCASSLSRQGMHGYTFGSGTRLTVV.

The chain employs TRBV6-5 and TRBJ2-7; 7 bases are a match to TRBD2. Germline values: CDR1 MNHEY, CDR2 SVGAGI. This CDR3 spans 13 amino acids. J lost 6 bases, V lost 0 bases, and 2 bases had no gene match. CDR3: CASSYSGGGEQYF. The CDR3 coding sequence is TGTGCCAGCAGTTACTCGGGGGGGGGCGAGCAGTACTTC.